The 7 T cell receptor beta chains below come from one sample, sequenced in a study of beta chain features in type 1 diabetes. Expressed TCRB transcripts were sequenced, since all the RNA that had been isolated was reverse transcribed. The method was immunoSEQ multiplex PCR; TCRdb's version includes in-frame clones alone and lacks a portion of them. The table has approximately 340,000 clones, approximately 16% seen once. The specimen was naive CD4+ T cells from blood. These receptors all stem from a woman younger than 30 in good health.

The V and J genes are TRBV18 and TRBJ1-2, with D maybe TRBD1 (5 bases). Trimming cost V 6 bases and J 4 bases, with 9 bases left between them. The germline V gene has CDR1 KGHSH and CDR2 LQKENI. CDR3 size: 12 residues. CDR3 DNA sequence: TGTGCCAGCTCGAACCAGGGCTATGGCTACACCTTC. Translating gives CASSNQGYGYTF.

This clone has a handful of counts. The chain is built from TRBV9 and TRBJ1-1; 9 positions match TRBD1. This CDR3 has 19 residues. The junction had 16 bases not matched to a gene; V was cut back by 3 bases and J by 1 base. The germline V gene has CDR1 SGDLS and CDR2 YYNGEE. The CDR3 spells CASSDQRTGDLLQNTEAFF. In DNA, the CDR3 is TGTGCCAGCAGCGACCAAAGGACAGGGGACCTTCTTCAGAACACTGAAGCTTTCTTT.

As concerns this clone: The sample contains more than one DNA sequence encoding this CDR3. This sequence joins TRBV15 and TRBJ2-6; tentatively, D is TRBD2 (5 bases). Trimming removed 0 bases from V and 1 base from J, with 7 bases in between. Germline CDR1 LNHNV, CDR2 YYDKDF (reference sequence). CDR3 length: 16 amino acids. The CDR3 DNA sequence: TGTGCCACCAGCAGAGATCGGGGATCTGGGGCCAACGTCCTGACTTTC. This gives the protein CATSRDRGSGANVLTF.

This chain links TRBV6-5 with TRBJ2-5; 9 bases map to TRBD1. V was clipped by 3 bases and J by 2 bases; unmatched bases: 4. The CDR3 has 15 amino acids. Per germline, CDR1 MNHEY and CDR2 SVGAGI. This chain's CDR3 is CASSYFGTGQETQYF. CDR3 coding DNA: TGTGCCAGCAGTTATTTCGGGACAGGGCAAGAGACCCAGTACTTC.

This clone was observed a few times. Within the sample, other DNA sequences also encode this same CDR3. In DNA, the CDR3 is TGTGCCAGCAGCGTTGAAGCCGGGGTAAATGAGCAGTTCTTC. It translates to CASSVEAGVNEQFF. The gene calls are TRBV9 and TRBJ2-1; weak D call: TRBD2 (5 bases). Trimming removed 2 bases at V and 7 bases at J, with 13 bases between. Germline V gene lookup returns CDR1 SGDLS and CDR2 YYNGEE. The CDR3 consists of 14 residues.

This chain uses TRBV9 with TRBJ2-1, with D possibly being TRBD2 (6 bases). The CDR3 length is 16 residues. The germline CDR1 and CDR2 sequences are SGDLS and YYNGEE. The V and J ends lost 0 bases and 5 bases respectively, with 15 bases between them. The DNA of the CDR3 is TGTGCCAGCAGCGTAGGGGCTAGCGTTGCCCACAATGAGCAGTTCTTC. It yields the protein CASSVGASVAHNEQFF.

This clone was seen only a few times. The rearrangement joins TRBV28 to TRBJ2-1, with D unresolved. The CDR3 extends over 13 amino acids. With 4 bases removed from V and 4 bases from J, the gap between germline ends came to 8 bases. Germline V CDR1 and CDR2: MDHEN, SYDVKM. CDR3 protein: CASSSKLYNEQFF. For the CDR3, the DNA is TGTGCCAGCAGTTCGAAGCTGTACAATGAGCAGTTCTTC. The full variable domain, its missing parts supplied by reference TRBV28 and TRBJ2-1, is DVKVTQSSRYLVKRTGEKVFLECVQDMDHENMFWYRQDPGLGLRLIYFSYDVKMKEKGDIPEGYSVSREKKERFSLILESASTNQTSMYLCASSSKLYNEQFFGPGTRLTVL.